The rows below give T cell receptor beta chains drawn from one sample of a study of molecular identifiers for immune sequencing clone quantification. In TCRdb, the PCR reads were re-called with MiXCR into one record per CDR3 protein. In the table there are more than 250,000 distinct CDR3 sequences, around 21% of which are singletons. The sample comprised naive CD8+ T cells from blood, with Jurkat cell RNA spiked in. These receptors came from a human donor in good health. Some libraries in this study had Jurkat cell RNA spiked in. CDR3s include the opening cysteine and the closing phenylalanine or tryptophan. Fields, in order: V gene, J gene, clone size, D gene, CDR3 protein, CDR3 DNA. The D gene is left open where the match is weak. Expanded clones get a size class; other rows say once, few or many, or leave the size out.

TRBV27	TRBJ1-2	NA	NA	CASSLERSNFYGYTF	TGTGCCAGCAGTTTGGAAAGGAGCAACTTCTATGGCTACACCTTC
TRBV20-1	TRBJ1-2	few	NA	CSARSGDRYGYTF	TGCAGTGCCAGGTCAGGGGATCGGTATGGCTACACCTTC
TRBV28	TRBJ2-7	many	NA	CASSFLAAAPREQYF	TGTGCCAGCAGTTTTTTGGCTGCTGCCCCTAGAGAGCAGTACTTC
TRBV11-2	TRBJ2-5	NA	TRBD1	CASSPDRGLLQYF	TGTGCCAGCAGCCCTGACAGGGGGCTACTTCAGTACTTC
TRBV7-9	TRBJ2-5	NA	TRBD1	CASSFGTQGVTQYF	TGTGCCAGCAGCTTTGGAACCCAGGGGGTGACCCAGTACTTC
TRBV25-1	TRBJ2-7	many	NA	CASRQGNYEQYF	TGTGCCAGTCGGCAGGGGAATTACGAGCAGTACTTC
TRBV30	TRBJ2-7	few	NA	CAWSVPRGPYEQYF	TGTGCCTGGAGTGTACCCAGGGGTCCCTACGAGCAGTACTTC
TRBV2	TRBJ2-5	NA	TRBD2	CASRVLSGGGGETQYF	TGTGCCAGCAGAGTACTTAGCGGGGGAGGTGGAGAGACCCAGTACTTC
TRBV4-3	TRBJ1-1	many	NA	CASSQDRGGSEAFF	TGCGCCAGCAGCCAAGATCGGGGGGGATCTGAAGCTTTCTTT
TRBV27	TRBJ2-3	many	NA	CASSSVPSGTDTQYF	TGTGCCAGCAGTTCGGTCCCCTCGGGGACAGATACGCAGTATTTT
TRBV7-6	TRBJ2-3	many	TRBD2	CASSALTTMAGVADTQYF	TGTGCCAGCAGCGCTCTTACTACTATGGCGGGGGTTGCAGATACGCAGTATTTT
TRBV4-3	TRBJ2-5	few	NA	CASSPRRGYPAETQYF	TGCGCCAGCAGCCCCCGACGAGGGTATCCGGCAGAGACCCAGTACTTC
TRBV20-1	TRBJ2-7	NA	NA	CSARALGTIYEQYF	TGCAGTGCTAGAGCCCTCGGGACCATCTACGAGCAGTACTTC
TRBV7-9	TRBJ2-2	many	NA	CASSDFTEPGYYTGELFF	TGTGCCAGCAGCGATTTTACAGAACCGGGATATTACACCGGGGAGCTGTTTTTT
TRBV12-3/TRBV12-4	TRBJ2-2	NA	TRBD1	CASSSDRSNTGELFF	TGTGCCAGCAGTTCGGACAGGTCGAACACCGGGGAGCTGTTTTTT
TRBV7-2	TRBJ1-4	many	NA	CVTREPPNEKLFF	TGTGTCACTCGGGAGCCCCCTAATGAAAAACTGTTTTTT
TRBV27	TRBJ2-2	NA	NA	CASSLSPRNTGELSF	TGTGCCAGCAGTTTATCCCCCAGGAACACCGGGGAGCTGTCTTTT
TRBV12-5	TRBJ1-5	many	NA	CASGLEGFASNQPQHF	TGTGCTAGTGGTTTGGAAGGTTTTGCTAGCAATCAGCCCCAGCATTTT
TRBV11-2	TRBJ2-3	many	NA	CASSSLRTDTQYF	TGTGCCAGCAGCTCCCTCCGGACAGATACGCAGTATTTT
TRBV3-2	TRBJ1-5	few	NA	CASSQEQGVRPQPQHF	TGTGCCAGCAGCCAGGAACAGGGGGTCAGGCCCCAGCCCCAGCATTTT
TRBV28	TRBJ1-5	many	NA	CASSSESVGNQPQHF	TGTGCCAGCAGTTCTGAAAGCGTCGGCAATCAGCCCCAGCATTTT
TRBV14	TRBJ2-7	many	TRBD2	CASSRLAGGAYEQYF	TGTGCCAGCAGCCGTCTAGCGGGAGGGGCCTACGAGCAGTACTTC
TRBV12-3/TRBV12-4	TRBJ2-6	NA	TRBD2	CASRGRTSDYSGANVLTF	TGTGCCAGCAGGGGACGGACTAGCGATTACTCTGGGGCCAACGTCCTGACTTTC
TRBV4-3	TRBJ2-7	NA	TRBD2	CASGQGLAGLYEQYF	TGCGCCAGCGGCCAAGGACTAGCGGGGCTGTACGAGCAGTACTTC
TRBV15	TRBJ2-3	many	TRBD2	CATSRDLTSVGTDTQYF	TGTGCCACCAGCAGAGACCTGACTAGCGTAGGTACAGATACGCAGTATTTT
TRBV20-1	TRBJ1-1	many	NA	CSARDWSGYTEAFF	TGCAGTGCTAGAGATTGGTCGGGTTACACTGAAGCTTTCTTT
TRBV9	TRBJ1-1	many	NA	CASSDILLNTEAFF	TGTGCCAGCAGCGACATTCTACTTAACACTGAAGCTTTCTTT
TRBV24-1	TRBJ2-7	many	NA	CATSDYYRPYEQYF	TGTGCCACCAGTGACTACTACCGCCCCTACGAGCAGTACTTC
TRBV5-5	TRBJ1-3	many	TRBD1	CASSGDSVENTIYF	TGTGCCAGCAGCGGGGACAGTGTAGAAAACACCATATATTTT
TRBV7-2	TRBJ2-1	many	TRBD2	CASSLGEGPGPFF	TGTGCCAGCAGCTTAGGGGAGGGACCTGGGCCGTTCTTC
TRBV4-3	TRBJ2-3	many	TRBD2	CASSQDTSADTQYF	TGCGCCAGCAGCCAAGATACTAGCGCAGATACGCAGTATTTT
TRBV25-1	TRBJ2-7	NA	NA	CASSESGQGLYEQYF	TGTGCCAGCAGTGAATCTGGGCAGGGTCTCTACGAGCAGTACTTC
TRBV7-9	TRBJ2-5	NA	TRBD1	CASSLGGQGAIRETQYF	TGTGCCAGCAGCTTAGGAGGACAGGGGGCTATCAGGGAGACCCAGTACTTC
TRBV27	TRBJ1-2	NA	NA	CASSLGPPSAYGYTF	TGTGCCAGCAGTTTAGGCCCGCCCTCCGCCTATGGCTACACCTTC
TRBV7-9	TRBJ2-5	many	NA	CASSLDPQETQYF	TGTGCCAGCAGCTTAGACCCACAAGAGACCCAGTACTTC
TRBV7-6	TRBJ1-2	many	NA	CASSLGDFYGYTF	TGTGCCAGCAGCTTAGGGGACTTCTATGGCTACACCTTC
TRBV7-9	TRBJ2-7	many	NA	CASSLGQGGLDEQYF	TGTGCCAGCAGCTTAGGGCAGGGGGGACTGGACGAGCAGTACTTC
TRBV5-1	TRBJ2-5	many	NA	CASSRAQETQYF	TGCGCCAGCTCTCGGGCCCAAGAGACCCAGTACTTC
TRBV27	TRBJ2-3	few	NA	CASSLALGPSIDTQYF	TGTGCCAGCAGTTTGGCCCTTGGACCCTCCATAGATACGCAGTATTTT
TRBV20-1	TRBJ2-6	few	NA	CSASPPRVSKGANVLTF	TGCAGTGCTAGCCCTCCCAGGGTCTCTAAGGGGGCCAACGTCCTGACTTTC
TRBV11-3	TRBJ2-2	many	NA	CASSLKQNTGELFF	TGTGCCAGCAGCTTAAAACAGAACACCGGGGAGCTGTTTTTT
TRBV6-2/TRBV6-3	TRBJ2-3	many	TRBD2	CATRWTSGGTDTQYF	TGTGCCACCAGATGGACTAGCGGGGGCACAGATACGCAGTATTTT
TRBV13	TRBJ2-7	many	TRBD2	CASSLRGAGHEQYF	TGTGCCAGCAGCTTGCGGGGGGCCGGCCACGAGCAGTACTTC
TRBV10-2	TRBJ1-1	once	TRBD1	CASSESGTGVTEAFF	TGCGCCAGCAGTGAGTCTGGGACAGGGGTCACTGAAGCTTTCTTT
TRBV29-1	TRBJ1-1	many	NA	CSVEVVTGEAFF	TGCAGCGTTGAAGTGGTAACGGGTGAAGCTTTCTTT
TRBV7-6	TRBJ2-7	NA	NA	CASSLAGDYGQYF	TGTGCCAGCAGCTTAGCGGGAGACTACGGGCAGTACTTC
TRBV14	TRBJ1-4	many	NA	CASSPVPGYEKLFF	TGTGCCAGCAGCCCGGTCCCAGGGTATGAAAAACTGTTTTTT
TRBV20-1	TRBJ2-7	many	NA	CSASPGGSYEQYF	TGCAGTGCCAGCCCCGGAGGTAGCTACGAGCAGTACTTC
TRBV29-1	TRBJ1-1	many	TRBD1	CSDTSRDSINTEAFF	TGCAGCGATACCTCTCGGGACAGTATTAACACTGAAGCTTTCTTT
TRBV7-9	TRBJ1-6	many	TRBD1	CASSLSLRGPHSPLHF	TGTGCCAGCAGCTTATCTCTCAGGGGGCCTCATTCACCCCTCCACTTT
TRBV9	TRBJ2-2	many	NA	CASTLSGAGELFF	TGTGCCAGCACCCTCTCGGGGGCCGGGGAGCTGTTTTTT
TRBV6-6	TRBJ1-5	many	NA	CASSYPQGPPQHF	TGTGCCAGCAGTTACCCACAGGGACCCCCCCAGCATTTT
TRBV6-1	TRBJ1-3	many	NA	CASSDFDSQPIYF	TGTGCCAGCAGTGATTTCGACAGCCAGCCCATATATTTT